Listed here are 12 T cell receptor beta chains from one sample, sequenced in a study of PD-L1 blockade in urothelial cancer. Measured with immunoSEQ multiplex PCR; TCRdb has only the in-frame clones, and not every one. The table records about 42,000 clones, more than 75% of them present only once. Source: PBMCs, taken around atezolizumab (anti-PD-L1) treatment. The receptors shown here come from a man between 65 and 85 years old with urothelial cancer.

This chain's CDR3 is CASSPRWGESSYEQYF. In nucleotides, the CDR3 is TGCGCCAGCAGCCCTAGATGGGGGGAAAGCTCCTACGAGCAGTACTTC. This rearrangement joins TRBV4-1 to TRBJ2-7, with D tentatively TRBD2 (6 bases). The germline V gene encodes CDR1 MGHRA and CDR2 YSYEKL. V was trimmed by 4 bases and J by 0 bases, leaving 16 bases between them. The CDR3 has 16 residues.

V gene TRBV5-1 combines with J gene TRBJ1-2; TRBD1 is a possible D gene (6 bases). This CDR3 is 14 amino acids long. V lost 0 bases and J 4 bases, leaving 10 bases between the germline ends. Looked up from germline, CDR1 is SGHRS and CDR2 is YFSETQ. The CDR3 here is CASSLGQDVYGYTF. CDR3 DNA sequence: TGCGCCAGCAGCTTGGGACAGGATGTCTATGGCTACACCTTC.

The chain links TRBV5-6 to TRBJ1-2; D remains ambiguous. CDR1 is SGHDT, CDR2 YYEEEE, per germline. V lost 5 bases, J lost 2 bases, and 19 bases lay in between. The CDR3 totals 16 residues. The CDR3 is CASSQSSGLPNYGYTF. CDR3 DNA sequence: TGTGCCAGCAGTCAATCCAGCGGACTGCCGAACTATGGCTACACCTTC.

The chain is built from TRBV7-9 and TRBJ2-7; TRBD2 aligns across 11 bases. The V and J ends lost 5 bases and 1 base, in that order; junction bases with no gene match: 7. The CDR3 has 16 amino acids. Germline CDR1 and CDR2: SEHNR and FQNEAQ (reference sequence). DNA of the CDR3: TGTGCCAGCAGCCCTATAGCGGGAGGGGTTTCCTACGAGCAGTACTTC. Its translation is CASSPIAGGVSYEQYF.

The gene calls are TRBV5-4 and TRBJ2-5, with D tentatively TRBD2 (5 bases). Germline V lookup: CDR1 SGHNT, CDR2 YYREEE (reference sequence). This CDR3 spans 11 amino acids. The V end was cut by 5 bases, the J end by 7 bases, with 9 bases between. The CDR3 loop is CASRFRGTQYF. CDR3 DNA: TGTGCCAGCAGGTTCCGGGGGACCCAGTACTTC.

The chain is built from TRBV11-2 and TRBJ2-5; 10 bases line up with TRBD1. V lost 0 bases, J lost 3 bases, and 7 bases stayed unmatched. The CDR3 has 17 residues. CDR1 is SGHAT, CDR2 FQNNGV, per germline. The CDR3 loop reads CASSLDLSGTGEETQYF. CDR3 bases: TGTGCCAGCAGCTTAGATCTAAGCGGGACAGGGGAAGAGACCCAGTACTTC. The full variable domain, with the rest looked up from reference TRBV11-2 and TRBJ2-5, is EAGVAQSPRYKIIEKRQSVAFWCNPISGHATLYWYQQILGQGPKLLIQFQNNGVVDDSQLPKDRFSAERLKGVDSTLKIQPAKLEDSAVYLCASSLDLSGTGEETQYFGPGTRLLVL.

The V call is TRBV4-3, the J call TRBJ2-2, with D perhaps TRBD2 (5 bases). The CDR3 consists of 16 residues. Trimming left V 0 bases short and J 4 bases short, with 12 bases between. Germline CDR1 reads LGHNA; CDR2 reads YSLEER. Here the CDR3 reads CASSQDWLAGTGELFF. CDR3 nucleotide sequence: TGCGCCAGCAGCCAAGACTGGCTAGCAGGCACCGGGGAGCTGTTTTTT.

This chain connects TRBV10-1 to TRBJ1-1; D possibly corresponds to TRBD1 (5 bases). The germline CDR1 and CDR2 sequences are WNHNN and SYGVQD (reference sequence). This CDR3 is built from 14 residues. The V end lost 2 bases, the J end lost 4 bases, and 11 bases lay between the germline ends. The CDR3 sequence is CASSEQGRATEAFF. CDR3 nucleotides: TGCGCCAGCAGTGAGCAGGGCCGGGCCACTGAAGCTTTCTTT.

The CDR3 is CASILRTSGRFQDTQYF. The CDR3 region has the DNA TGTGCCAGCATCCTTAGGACTAGCGGGAGATTTCAAGATACGCAGTATTTT. The chain uses TRBV21-1 and TRBJ2-3; TRBD2 reflects the table's D call only, with no check against the DNA. TRBV21-1 is a pseudogene. The CDR3 contains 17 residues.

This clone has only one observation. The chain recombines TRBV6-1 with TRBJ1-2, with D perhaps TRBD1 (5 bases). Between the trimmed V and J ends, which lost 7 bases and 2 bases, there was a span of 17 bases. Germline lookup yields CDR1 MNHNS and CDR2 SASEGT. The CDR3 is 15 amino acids. The CDR3 sequence: CASTPRRQQNYGYTF. CDR3 coding DNA: TGTGCCAGCACTCCCCGACGACAGCAAAACTATGGCTACACCTTC.

The rearrangement uses TRBV28 and TRBJ2-7; TRBD1 matches at 8 bases. Germline V gene lookup returns CDR1 MDHEN and CDR2 SYDVKM. This CDR3 comprises 17 residues. Unmatched junction bases numbered 15, after V lost 7 bases and J lost 1 base. The CDR3 DNA follows: TGTGCCAGCACCGCACAGGGGGTAGGGGTTTTTTCCTACGAGCAGTACTTC. This translates into CASTAQGVGVFSYEQYF.

The chain carries TRBV7-9 and TRBJ2-6; D not resolved. The germline V and J ends were trimmed by 4 bases and 5 bases, with 6 bases remaining between them. The CDR3 spans 13 residues. The germline gives CDR1 SEHNR, CDR2 FQNEAQ (reference sequence). The chain's CDR3 is CASSSVRANVLTF. The CDR3 nucleotides read TGTGCCAGCAGCTCGGTACGGGCCAACGTCCTGACTTTC.